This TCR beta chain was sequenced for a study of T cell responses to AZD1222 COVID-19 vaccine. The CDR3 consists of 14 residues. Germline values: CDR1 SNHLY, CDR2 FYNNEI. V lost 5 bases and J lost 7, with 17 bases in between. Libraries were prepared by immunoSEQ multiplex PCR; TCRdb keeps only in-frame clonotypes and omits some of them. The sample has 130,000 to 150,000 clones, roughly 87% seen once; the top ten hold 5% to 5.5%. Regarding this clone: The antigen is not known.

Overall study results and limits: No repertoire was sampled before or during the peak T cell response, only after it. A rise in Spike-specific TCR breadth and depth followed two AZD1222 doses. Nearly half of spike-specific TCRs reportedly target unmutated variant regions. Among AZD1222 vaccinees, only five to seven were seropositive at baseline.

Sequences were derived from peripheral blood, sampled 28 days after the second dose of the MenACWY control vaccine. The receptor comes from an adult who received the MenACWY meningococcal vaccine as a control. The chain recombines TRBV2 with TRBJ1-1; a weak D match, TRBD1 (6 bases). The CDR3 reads CASSSTGDTIEAFF. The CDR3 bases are TGTGCCAGCAGTTCCACGGGGGACACCATTGAAGCTTTCTTT.